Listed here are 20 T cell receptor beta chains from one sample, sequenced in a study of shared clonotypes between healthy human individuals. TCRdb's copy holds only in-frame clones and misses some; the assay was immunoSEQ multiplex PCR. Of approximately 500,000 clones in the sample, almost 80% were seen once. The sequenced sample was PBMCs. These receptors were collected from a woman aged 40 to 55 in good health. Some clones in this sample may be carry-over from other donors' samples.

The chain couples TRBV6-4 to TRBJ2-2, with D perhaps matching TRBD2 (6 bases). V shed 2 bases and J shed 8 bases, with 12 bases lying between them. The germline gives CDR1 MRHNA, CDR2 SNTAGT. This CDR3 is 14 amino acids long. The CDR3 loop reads CASSDGGSSGELFF. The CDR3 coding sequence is TGTGCCAGCAGTGACGGGGGGTCTTCGGGGGAGCTGTTTTTT.

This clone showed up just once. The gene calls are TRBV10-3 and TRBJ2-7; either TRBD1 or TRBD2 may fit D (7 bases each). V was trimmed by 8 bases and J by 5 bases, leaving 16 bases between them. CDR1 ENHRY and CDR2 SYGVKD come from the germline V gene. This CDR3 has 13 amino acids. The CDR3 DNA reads TGTGCCATCCGACAGGGCGGGGGCAACGAGCAGTACTTC. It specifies CAIRQGGGNEQYF.

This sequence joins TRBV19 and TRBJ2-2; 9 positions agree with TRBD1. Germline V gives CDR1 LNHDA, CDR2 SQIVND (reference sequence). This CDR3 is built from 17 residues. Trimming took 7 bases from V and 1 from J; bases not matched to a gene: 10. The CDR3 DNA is TGTGCCAGTACCTACCGAGGGGGACAGGGGAACACCGGGGAGCTGTTTTTT. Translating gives CASTYRGGQGNTGELFF.

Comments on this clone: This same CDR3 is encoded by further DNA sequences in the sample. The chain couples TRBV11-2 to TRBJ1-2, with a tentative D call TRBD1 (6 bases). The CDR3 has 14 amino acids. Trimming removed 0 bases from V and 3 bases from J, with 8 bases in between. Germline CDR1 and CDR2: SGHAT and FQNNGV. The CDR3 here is CASSLEQGDYGYTF. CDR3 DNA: TGTGCCAGCAGCTTAGAACAGGGCGACTATGGCTACACCTTC.

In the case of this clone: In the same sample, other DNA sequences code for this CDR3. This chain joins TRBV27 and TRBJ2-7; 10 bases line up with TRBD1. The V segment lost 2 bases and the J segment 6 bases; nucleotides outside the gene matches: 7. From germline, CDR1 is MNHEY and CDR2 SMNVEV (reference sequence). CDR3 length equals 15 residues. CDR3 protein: CASSLGGGQGFEQYF. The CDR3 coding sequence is TGTGCCAGCAGTTTAGGGGGGGGACAGGGGTTCGAGCAGTACTTC.

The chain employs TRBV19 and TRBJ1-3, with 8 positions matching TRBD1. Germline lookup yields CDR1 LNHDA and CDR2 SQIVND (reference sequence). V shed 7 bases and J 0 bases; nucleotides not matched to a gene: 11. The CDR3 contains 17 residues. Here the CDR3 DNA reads TGTGCCAGTACCGACAGGGGCCAAGAACGCTCTGGAAACACCATATATTTT. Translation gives CASTDRGQERSGNTIYF.

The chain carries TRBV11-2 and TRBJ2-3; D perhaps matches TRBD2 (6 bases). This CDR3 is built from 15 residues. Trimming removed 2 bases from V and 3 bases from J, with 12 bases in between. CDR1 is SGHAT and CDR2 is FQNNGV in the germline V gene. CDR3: CASSLLGGLTDTQYF. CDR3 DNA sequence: TGTGCCAGCAGCTTACTTGGGGGGTTGACAGATACGCAGTATTTT.

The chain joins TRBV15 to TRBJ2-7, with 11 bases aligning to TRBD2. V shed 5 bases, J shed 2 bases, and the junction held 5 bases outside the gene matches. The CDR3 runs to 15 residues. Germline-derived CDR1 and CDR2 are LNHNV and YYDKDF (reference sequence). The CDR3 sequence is CATSGGLAEAYEQYF. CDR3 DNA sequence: TGTGCCACCAGCGGGGGACTAGCGGAGGCCTACGAGCAGTACTTC.

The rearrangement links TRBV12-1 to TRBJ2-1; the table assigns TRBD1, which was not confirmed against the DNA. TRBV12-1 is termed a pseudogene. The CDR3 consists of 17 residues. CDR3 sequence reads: CASSPERQGALDNEQFF. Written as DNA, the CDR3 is TGTGCCAGCAGCCCAGAGAGACAGGGGGCGCTTGACAATGAGCAGTTCTTC.

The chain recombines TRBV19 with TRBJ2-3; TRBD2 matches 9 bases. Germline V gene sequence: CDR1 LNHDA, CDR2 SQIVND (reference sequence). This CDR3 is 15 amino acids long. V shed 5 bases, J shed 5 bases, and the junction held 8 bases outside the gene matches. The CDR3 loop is CASSRGGRAGDTQYF. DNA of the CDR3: TGTGCCAGTAGTCGTGGCGGGAGGGCCGGAGATACGCAGTATTTT.

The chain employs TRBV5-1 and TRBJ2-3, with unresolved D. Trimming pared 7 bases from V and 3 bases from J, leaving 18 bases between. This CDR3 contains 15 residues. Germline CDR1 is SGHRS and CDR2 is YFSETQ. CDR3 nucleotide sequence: TGCGCCAGCTACGATTCGACCTCGAGGACAGATACGCAGTATTTT. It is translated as CASYDSTSRTDTQYF.

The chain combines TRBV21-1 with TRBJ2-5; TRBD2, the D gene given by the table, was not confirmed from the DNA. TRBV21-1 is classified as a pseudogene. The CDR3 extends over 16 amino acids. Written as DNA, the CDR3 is TGTGCCAGCAGCAAAGTGCCGAAGCGGTCACAAGAGACCCAGTACTTC. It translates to CASSKVPKRSQETQYF.

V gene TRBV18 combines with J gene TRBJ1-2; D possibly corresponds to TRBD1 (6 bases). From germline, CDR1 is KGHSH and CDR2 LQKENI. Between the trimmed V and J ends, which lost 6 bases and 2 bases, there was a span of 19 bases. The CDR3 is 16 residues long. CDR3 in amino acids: CASSATPTGINYGYTF. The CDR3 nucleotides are TGTGCCAGCTCTGCGACCCCTACAGGGATAAACTATGGCTACACCTTC.

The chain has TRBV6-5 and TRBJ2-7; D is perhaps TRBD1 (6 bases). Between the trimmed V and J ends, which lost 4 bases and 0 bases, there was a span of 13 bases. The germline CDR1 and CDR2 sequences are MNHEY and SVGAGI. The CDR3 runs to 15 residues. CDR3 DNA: TGTGCCAGCAGTTTCACCGGGACATCCTCCTACGAGCAGTACTTC. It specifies CASSFTGTSSYEQYF.

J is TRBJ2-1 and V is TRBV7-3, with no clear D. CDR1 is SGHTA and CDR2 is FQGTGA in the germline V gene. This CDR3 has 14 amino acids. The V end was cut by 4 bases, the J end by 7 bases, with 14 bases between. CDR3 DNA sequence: TGTGCCAGCAGCTCCCCCTGGGTAGGTAATGAGCAGTTCTTC. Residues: CASSSPWVGNEQFF.

The DNA for the CDR3 is TGTGCCAGCAGCTCGGGACTAGCGGGAGGGAGGGATACGCAGTATTTT. As protein: CASSSGLAGGRDTQYF. The rearrangement links TRBV4-2 to TRBJ2-3, with TRBD2 identical over 16 bases. The germline gives CDR1 LGHNA, CDR2 YNFKEQ. The ends lost 5 bases at V and 6 bases at J; junction bases unmatched: 5. The CDR3 has 16 amino acids.

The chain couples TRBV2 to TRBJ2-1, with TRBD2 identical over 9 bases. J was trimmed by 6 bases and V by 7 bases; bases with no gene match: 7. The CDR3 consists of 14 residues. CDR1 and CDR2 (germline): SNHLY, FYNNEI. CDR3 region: CASTSGTPSNEQFF. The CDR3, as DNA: TGTGCCAGCACTAGCGGGACACCTTCCAATGAGCAGTTCTTC.

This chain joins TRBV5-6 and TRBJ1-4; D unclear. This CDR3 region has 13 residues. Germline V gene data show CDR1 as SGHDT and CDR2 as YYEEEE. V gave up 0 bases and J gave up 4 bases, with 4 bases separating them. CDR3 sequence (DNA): TGTGCCAGCAGCTTGGCGGGTAATGAAAAACTGTTTTTT. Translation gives CASSLAGNEKLFF.

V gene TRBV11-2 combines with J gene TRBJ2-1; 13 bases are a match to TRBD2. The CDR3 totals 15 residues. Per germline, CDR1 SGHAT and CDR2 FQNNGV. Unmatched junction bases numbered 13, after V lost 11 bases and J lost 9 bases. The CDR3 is CAATQGLAGYGEQFF. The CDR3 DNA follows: TGTGCCGCGACCCAGGGACTAGCGGGATACGGTGAGCAGTTCTTC.

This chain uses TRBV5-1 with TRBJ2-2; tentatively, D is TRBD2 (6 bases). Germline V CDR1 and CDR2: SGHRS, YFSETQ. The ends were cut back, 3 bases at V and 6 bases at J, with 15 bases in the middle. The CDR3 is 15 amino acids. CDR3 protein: CASSSRGNVPGELFF. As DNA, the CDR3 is TGCGCCAGCAGCTCCCGGGGGAATGTTCCCGGGGAGCTGTTTTTT.